This T cell receptor (beta chain) derives from a study of T cell repertoires in cytomegalovirus infection. Overall study: Matching HLA type, along with CMV infection, was indicated by public TCR beta signatures.

TCRdb passed the reads through MiXCR, listing each CDR3 protein once. The sample includes hundreds of thousands of distinct CDR3 sequences, roughly 26% of them seen just once. Study findings and constraints: HLA-C-restricted CMV clonotypes gave the most frequent clonotype in two of eight donors. There were carriers of CMV plus the relevant HLA, and cumulative public TCR beta family frequency identified them.

To note about this clonotype: Its antigen is still unknown.

Trimming took 7 bases from V and 7 from J, leaving 20 bases between them. This CDR3 has 15 amino acids. CDR1 is SGHVS and CDR2 is FNYEAQ in the germline V gene. This rearrangement joins TRBV7-6 to TRBJ2-1; TRBD2 is a possible D gene (5 bases). The specimen was CD8+ T cells from PBMCs. The TCR comes from a human donor in good health (CMV status not recorded). Some clones in this sample may be carry-over from other donors' samples. The CDR3 coding sequence is TGTGCCAGCACCCAAAGCGGCGCTGCGGCAAATGAGCAGTTCTTC. Its translation is CASTQSGAAANEQFF.